What follows is one TCR beta chain and its context. There are 13 residues in the CDR3. Germline trimming cut 3 bases from V and 7 bases from J; bases unmatched to any gene: 5. This entry comes from a study of blood T cell repertoires in COVID-19. Sequenced by immunoSEQ multiplex PCR; TCRdb stores in-frame clones only, minus some. The sample carries about 18,000 clones, 70% to 90% recorded once. The sequenced material came from peripheral blood. The chain uses TRBV12-3 or TRBV12-4 and TRBJ1-1, with TRBD1 identical over 7 bases. The sequence derives from a man in his forties with active COVID-19. DNA of the CDR3: TGTGCCAGCAGTTTCCTCCAGGGGGGTGAAGCTTTCTTT. Residues: CASSFLQGGEAFF.